This T cell receptor beta chain was retrieved from a study of control samples from healthy donors and cancer patients. CDR3 length: 11 amino acids. Between the trimmed V and J ends, which lost 5 bases and 4 bases, there was a span of 6 bases. In germline, CDR1 is SGHTA, CDR2 FQGNSA. Some clones are missing from TCRdb's copy, which holds only in-frame ones; the method was immunoSEQ multiplex PCR. The data show roughly 120,000 clones, with 88% seen just once and about 3.9% held by the top ten. The chain uses TRBV7-2 and TRBJ2-7; no reliable D call. The sequence was obtained from an older woman with lung cancer. The sequenced sample consisted of PBMCs. As DNA, the CDR3 is TGTGCCAGCAGCAAAACTTACGAGCAGTACTTC. Its translation: CASSKTYEQYF.